The sequence of this T cell receptor (beta chain) was determined in a study of radiotherapy plus CTLA-4 blockade in lung cancer. Study summary: Of the patients, about 19% showed objective responses and 31% attained disease control.

Sequencing was performed with immunoSEQ multiplex PCR; in TCRdb, only in-frame clones are kept and a portion is missing. Here the sample spans 50,000 to 65,000 clones, more than 60% being singletons. Germline values: CDR1 SNHLY, CDR2 FYNNEI. The V end was cut by 8 bases, the J end by 5 bases, with 6 bases between. This CDR3 spans 10 amino acids. This TCR was recovered from a human donor with non-small cell lung cancer who had a complete response to radiotherapy plus ipilimumab. This material consisted of peripheral blood, taken from a patient treated with radiotherapy plus ipilimumab. The chain is built from TRBV2 and TRBJ2-5; D call uncertain. This CDR3 reads CASGSETQYF. In DNA, the CDR3 is TGTGCCAGCGGCTCGGAGACCCAGTACTTC.